This TCR beta chain was identified during a study of a mutant IDH1 vaccine in newly diagnosed glioma. In the study overall: Vaccines were first given 4-6 weeks after radiotherapy alone, or with temozolomide cycles. Every participant had undergone radiotherapy, temozolomide, or both before, and most underwent both.

Germline CDR1 is LNHDA and CDR2 is SQIVND (reference sequence). This CDR3 spans 14 amino acids. J gave up 1 base and V 5 bases, and 2 bases lay outside the gene matches. Only in-frame clones appear in the TCRdb table, and some are missing; sequencing was by immunoSEQ multiplex PCR. The sample includes tens of thousands of clones, about 81% of them seen just once. Regarding the study as a whole: Pseudoprogression seemingly bore no relation to changes in top peripheral T cell clonotypes.

As regards this clone: The antigen remains undetermined.

Time point given: week 23, last vaccination. Mutant IDH1 20-mer peptide, at 300 ug, made up each vaccine dose, with topical imiquimod. The chain uses TRBV19 and TRBJ2-3; 8 bases fit TRBD2. The source is a woman in her 40s with glioma. Some clones in this sample may be carry-over from other donors' samples. This specimen was PBMCs, taken from a glioma patient whose treatment included an IDH1 peptide vaccine. The CDR3 protein is CASSYSGGTDTQYF. The CDR3, as DNA: TGTGCCAGTAGTTATAGCGGGGGCACAGATACGCAGTATTTT. The variable domain in full, with the rest retrieved from reference TRBV19 and TRBJ2-3, is DGGITQSPKYLFRKEGQNVTLSCEQNLNHDAMYWYRQDPGQGLRLIYYSQIVNDFQKGDIAEGYSVSREKKESFPLTVTSAQKNPTAFYLCASSYSGGTDTQYFGPGTRLTVL.